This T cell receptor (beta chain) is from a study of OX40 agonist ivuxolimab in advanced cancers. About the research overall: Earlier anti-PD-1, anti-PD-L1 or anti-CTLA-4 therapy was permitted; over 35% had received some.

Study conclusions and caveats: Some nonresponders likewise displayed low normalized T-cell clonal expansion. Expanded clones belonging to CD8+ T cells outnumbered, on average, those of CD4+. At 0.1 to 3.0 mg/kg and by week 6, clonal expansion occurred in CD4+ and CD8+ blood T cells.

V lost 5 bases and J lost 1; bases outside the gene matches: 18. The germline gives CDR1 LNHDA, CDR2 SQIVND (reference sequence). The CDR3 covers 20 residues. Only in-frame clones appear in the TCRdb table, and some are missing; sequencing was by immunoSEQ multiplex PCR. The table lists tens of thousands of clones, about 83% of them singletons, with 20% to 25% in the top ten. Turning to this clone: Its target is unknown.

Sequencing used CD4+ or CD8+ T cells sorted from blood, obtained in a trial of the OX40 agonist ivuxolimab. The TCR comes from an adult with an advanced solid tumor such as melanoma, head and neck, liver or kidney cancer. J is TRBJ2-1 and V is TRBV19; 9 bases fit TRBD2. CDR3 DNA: TGTGCCAGTAGTGCCGCCGAGGGAGCGGGAGGCGATAGGTCCTACAATGAGCAGTTCTTC. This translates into CASSAAEGAGGDRSYNEQFF. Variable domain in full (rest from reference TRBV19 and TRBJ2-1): DGGITQSPKYLFRKEGQNVTLSCEQNLNHDAMYWYRQDPGQGLRLIYYSQIVNDFQKGDIAEGYSVSREKKESFPLTVTSAQKNPTAFYLCASSAAEGAGGDRSYNEQFFGPGTRLTVL.